The present T cell receptor beta chain was sequenced within a study of T cells in Graves' hyperthyroidism and ophthalmopathy (dated by TCRdb to about 2019). Turning to the overall study: Peripheral blood was sampled at the time of initial diagnosis, prior to any treatment. A discovery cohort of around 98 patients, roughly 43 with Graves' ophthalmopathy and 57 with stable Graves' hyperthyroidism, was used to find distinguishing TCR V-J signatures. Prospective prediction of ophthalmopathy was tested in an independent validation cohort consisting of some 19 hyperthyroidism patients and approximately 16 patients who later progressed to ophthalmopathy. The 75 to 100 discovery patients were randomly split 7:3 into training and test sets. The study also compared thyroid tissue and blood T-cell repertoires from 6 or 7 Graves' hyperthyroidism patients. Once sampling was done, hyperthyroidism patients were given methimazole at a starting dose of 30 mg daily, whereas ophthalmopathy patients were given high-dose intravenous methylprednisolone. TCR Vbeta CDR3 sequencing of approximately 140 peripheral blood samples (43 ophthalmopathy, about 75 hyperthyroidism and around 17 progressor patients) is reported in the paper.

Ophthalmopathy patients had moderately to severely active disease, Clinical Activity Score of at least 3, NOSPECS grade of at least 4, and duration under 3 months. Any patient with an uncontrolled infection, another autoimmune disease, pregnancy or lactation was excluded. Diagnoses relied on clinical symptoms, serum thyroxine and TRAb, thyroid ultrasound and orbital computed tomography. PBMCs were isolated from more than 9 ml of fresh peripheral blood by Ficoll-Paque density gradient centrifugation. Trizol reagent was used to extract total RNA, and RNA quality was then checked on an Agilent 2100 Bioanalyzer. This clonotype was detected a few times. What antigen it recognizes has not been identified. The input lacks base qualities; no much larger clone sits a single base away. The CDR3 runs 13 residues from the cysteine to the phenylalanine. Kept here is only the CDR3 DNA, which spans 39 bases and is read in frame from base 1. Cut back by 6 bases and 9 bases, the V and J ends lie 12 bases apart. CDR1 and CDR2, per the germline V gene, are MNHNS and SASEGT.

TCR beta CDR3 regions were amplified from RNA transcripts. For the first round of RT-PCR on the TCR CDR3, the HTBI primer set was used together with the Qiagen OneStep RT-PCR kit. Libraries were constructed in a second round of multiplex PCR, after which size selection and purification were performed. Libraries were sequenced paired-end with 100 bp reads on an Illumina HiSeq2000. In the source study's methods: SOAPnuke was used to process the raw data, with reads discarded if the reads contained adapters or uncalled bases, had a mean Phred below 15, or lacked an exact constant-primer or identifier match. High-quality paired reads were merged using COPE v1.2.5, and each unique nucleotide sequence was defined as a clonotype. Clonotypes were aligned to IMGT TRBV, TRBD and TRBJ reference segments using MiTCR v1.1. Only V-J combinations with frequency above 0.0001, covering 99% to 99.2% of repertoires, were analysed. A TCS score was defined as the ratio between F50 (clonal expansion) and ExV (chaos), using BLOSUM62-based TCRdist between CDR3 peptides within each V-J. Welch's t-statistics and random forest reduced roughly 530 V-J features to around 14, which were used in a naive Bayes classifier (R e1071). TCRdb's own reprocessing of the public reads used fastp at Q25 and MiXCR and kept productive beta chains. Duplicate CDR3 protein sequences are folded into a single record with the most common DNA and genes. These V and J calls rely on TCRdb rather than the paper's analysis. A total of approximately 690,000 distinct CDR3 sequences appear in this sample, less than 25% of them only once. The ten largest clones capture 30% to 40% of the sample.

Study-wide conclusions, independent of this receptor: In validation, the model predicted progression to ophthalmopathy with about 71% sensitivity and roughly 72% specificity, a median of about six months before onset. Sample size was not statistically predetermined, and blinding of investigators to group allocation was not performed. Blood samples also contained most of the expanded thyroid clonotypes (frequency above 0.001), which suggests that blood repertoires may reflect thyroid immune responses. A 13 V-J signature model separated ophthalmopathy from stable hyperthyroidism, with around 91% sensitivity and about 81% specificity in cross-validation and 80%/75% in testing.

Sample: blood. This sequence was found in a man aged 25-45 years with Graves' ophthalmopathy. Rearrangement joined TRBV6-1 to TRBJ1-6; the D region possibly corresponds to TRBD1 (5 bases align). The CDR3 here reads CASRGGISSPLHF. The sequenced DNA: TGTGCCAGCAGGGGGGGAATTAGTTCACCCCTCCACTTT.